Here is one TCR beta chain with its context. Its target is unknown. These data come from a study of beta chain features in type 1 diabetes. Study-level findings and limits: Researchers caution that PCR might favor shorter templates, equally among patients and controls. When Type 1 diabetes patients were examined, their TCRB CDR3s proved moderately but significantly shorter in all four CD4+ subsets. VDJ junctions from type 1 diabetes patients carried fewer insertions and larger deletions.

Investigators reverse transcribed all isolated RNA, so they sequenced expressed TCRB transcripts. The method was immunoSEQ multiplex PCR; TCRdb's version includes in-frame clones alone and lacks a portion of them. The sample consists of over 25,000 clones, under 50% of them appearing once. The sequenced sample consisted of stem cell memory CD4+ T cells from blood. The receptor comes from a man between 25 and 39 years old with type 1 diabetes.

The CDR3 loop is CASSSVAAYNEQFF. The CDR3 nucleotides read TGTGCCAGCAGTTCGGTAGCGGCCTACAATGAGCAGTTCTTC. This sequence joins TRBV6-5 and TRBJ2-1; weak D call: TRBD2 (6 bases). The CDR3 runs to 14 residues. The V gene lost 4 bases and the J gene lost 2 bases, with 9 bases spanning the gap. Germline V gene sequence: CDR1 MNHEY, CDR2 SVGAGI.